The 23 T cell receptor beta chains listed next were all sequenced from one sample in a study of cytomegalovirus exposure and HLA in healthy donors. The PCR had 60 Vbeta and 13 Jbeta primers. Here immunoSEQ multiplex PCR was the method, and the copy in TCRdb shows in-frame clones only, minus some. Of some 150,000 clones in the sample, roughly 76% were seen once. The sequenced material came from PBMCs. The receptor source for this set is a female donor in good health and CMV-seronegative.

This clone was found a few times. The chain recombines TRBV29-1 with TRBJ1-1; tentative D call: TRBD1 (6 bases). CDR3 size: 12 residues. Trimming stripped 7 bases from V and 8 bases from J, with 17 bases between. CDR1 is SQVTM and CDR2 is ANQGSEA in the germline V gene. CDR3 in amino acids: CSARNREREAFF. In nucleotides, the CDR3 is TGCAGCGCGCGTAACAGGGAACGAGAAGCTTTCTTT.

This clone has only a few counts. As DNA, the CDR3 is TGTGCCTGGAGTGTGATCCAGCGGGTGGGCACTGAAGCTTTCTTT. Protein product: CAWSVIQRVGTEAFF. This chain connects TRBV30 to TRBJ1-1; the D is unclear. CDR1 GTSNPN and CDR2 SVGIG come from the germline V gene (reference sequence). V was pared by 0 bases and J by 4 bases, with 15 bases between. This CDR3 has 15 residues.

The chain joins TRBV9 to TRBJ2-5, with D possibly matching TRBD2 (6 bases). This CDR3 is 15 amino acids long. Germline V CDR1 and CDR2: SGDLS, YYNGEE. V lost 3 bases, J lost 5 bases, and 17 bases lay in between. CDR3 coding DNA: TGTGCCAGCAGCGCTACATCGGGAGCTTGGGAGACCCAGTACTTC. This sequence encodes CASSATSGAWETQYF.

The chain is built from TRBV10-3 and TRBJ1-1; D not resolved. There are 13 residues in the CDR3. V was clipped by 0 bases and J by 3 bases, with 5 bases between them. Per the germline V gene, CDR1 is ENHRY and CDR2 is SYGVKD. The CDR3: CAISESSYTEAFF. The CDR3 DNA sequence: TGTGCCATCAGTGAGTCGTCCTACACTGAAGCTTTCTTT.

In its sample, this clone was seen once. The chain uses TRBV5-6 and TRBJ2-1, with TRBD1 matching over 9 bases. This CDR3 comprises 14 residues. Trimming removed 2 bases from V and 13 bases from J; junction bases left unmatched: 10. Germline CDR1 SGHDT, CDR2 YYEEEE. CDR3 sequence (DNA): TGTGCCAGCAGCTTCCGGGCGGGACAGGGACGTCAGTTCTTC. Protein sequence: CASSFRAGQGRQFF.

A single count supports this clone. The CDR3 loop reads CASSLGADQETQYF. CDR3 coding DNA: TGTGCCAGCAGCCTTGGGGCGGACCAAGAGACCCAGTACTTC. The chain combines TRBV11-3 with TRBJ2-5; D may be TRBD1 (5 bases). The CDR3 length is 14 residues. The V end lost 5 bases, the J end lost 0 bases, and 10 bases lay between the germline ends. CDR1 is SGHNT and CDR2 is YENEEA in the germline V gene.

The CDR3 here is CASSLGTGSYEQYF. CDR3 DNA sequence: TGTGCCAGCAGTTTAGGGACAGGGTCCTACGAGCAGTACTTC. This sequence joins TRBV27 and TRBJ2-7; 9 bases fit TRBD1. Looked up from germline, CDR1 is MNHEY and CDR2 is SMNVEV (reference sequence). There are 14 residues in the CDR3. V dropped 2 bases and J dropped 1; count of bases not matched to a gene: 0.

The CDR3 DNA reads as TGTGCCAGCTCACCACAGACAGGACAAGAGACCCAGTACTTC. Encoded protein: CASSPQTGQETQYF. The chain joins TRBV18 to TRBJ2-5; a weak D match, TRBD1 (6 bases). V was pared by 1 base and J by 2 bases, with 8 bases between. This CDR3 contains 14 residues. Germline assignment: CDR1 KGHSH and CDR2 LQKENI.

The rearrangement links TRBV7-9 to TRBJ2-3; 10 bases are a match to TRBD2. CDR1 is SEHNR and CDR2 is FQNEAQ in the germline V gene (reference sequence). This CDR3 is built from 16 residues. The ends lost 4 bases at V and 6 bases at J; junction bases unmatched: 10. In nucleotides, the CDR3 is TGTGCCAGCAGCTCCCGGCTAGCGGGAGTAGACGATACGCAGTATTTT. It is translated as CASSSRLAGVDDTQYF. Using reference TRBV7-9 and TRBJ2-3 for the parts outside the CDR3, the full variable domain is DTGVSQNPRHKITKRGQNVTFRCDPISEHNRLYWYRQTLGQGPEFLTYFQNEAQLEKSRLLSDRFSAERPKGSFSTLEIQRTEQGDSAMYLCASSSRLAGVDDTQYFGPGTRLTVL.

V and J are TRBV7-9 and TRBJ1-1, with D tentatively TRBD1 (6 bases). From germline, CDR1 is SEHNR and CDR2 FQNEAQ (reference sequence). The CDR3 extends over 15 amino acids. V was cut by 5 bases and J by 3 bases, with 16 bases left in between. Written as DNA, the CDR3 is TGTGCCAGCAGCCCCAGGGGTCTGCCCGACACTGAAGCTTTCTTT. Translating it yields CASSPRGLPDTEAFF.

The chain joins TRBV27 to TRBJ2-7; D possibly corresponds to TRBD2 (6 bases). V lost 3 bases, J lost 0 bases, and 9 bases lay in between. Looked up from germline, CDR1 is MNHEY and CDR2 is SMNVEV (reference sequence). The CDR3 consists of 14 residues. DNA of the CDR3: TGTGCCAGCAGTTTTGCTAGCGACTCCTACGAGCAGTACTTC. It yields the protein CASSFASDSYEQYF.

The chain links TRBV30 to TRBJ2-7; D is possibly TRBD1 (6 bases). This CDR3 has 13 amino acids. Germline-derived CDR1 and CDR2 are GTSNPN and SVGIG (reference sequence). V was trimmed by 5 bases and J by 3 bases, leaving 14 bases between them. The CDR3 nucleotides are TGTGCCTGGGGATGGGGGCAGAACTACGAGCAGTACTTC. Protein: CAWGWGQNYEQYF.

This clone has just a few counts. Additional DNA sequences in this sample encode the identical CDR3. The rearrangement links TRBV7-3 to TRBJ2-2, with D unresolved. The V end was cut by 4 bases, the J end by 3 bases, with 3 bases between. Germline CDR1 SGHTA, CDR2 FQGTGA. The CDR3 is made up of 12 amino acids. CDR3 DNA: TGTGCCAGCAGCTCCGACACCGGGGAGCTGTTTTTT. Protein sequence: CASSSDTGELFF.

The V gene is TRBV21-1, the J gene TRBJ2-1; the tabulated D call, TRBD2, remains unverified against the DNA. TRBV21-1 corresponds to a pseudogene. There are 19 residues in the CDR3. The CDR3 loop reads CASRGLGLAGDLFYNEQFF. The CDR3 coding sequence is TGTGCCAGCAGGGGTTTGGGACTAGCGGGAGATTTATTCTACAATGAGCAGTTCTTC.

The CDR3 coding sequence is TGTGCCTGGAGAGGGGAGGACTACGAGCAGTACTTC. Translating gives CAWRGEDYEQYF. The chain couples TRBV30 to TRBJ2-5; weak D call: TRBD2 (6 bases). The end of the DNA aligns better with TRBJ2-7, so the J call may be wrong. CDR3 length equals 12 residues. The V gene's germline CDR1 is GTSNPN and CDR2 SVGIG (reference sequence).

This clone was detected many times. The chain combines TRBV28 with TRBJ1-4; a weak D match, TRBD1 (5 bases). Germline V gives CDR1 MDHEN, CDR2 SYDVKM. Trimming pared 6 bases from V and 10 bases from J, leaving 15 bases between. The CDR3 runs to 13 residues. The CDR3 here is CASSSLGGGKLFF. The CDR3 region has the DNA TGTGCCAGCAGCAGCCTCGGGGGGGGAAAACTGTTTTTT.

The V and J genes are TRBV5-1 and TRBJ1-2, with TRBD1 matching over 8 bases. V dropped 4 bases and J dropped 6; count of bases not matched to a gene: 8. The CDR3 runs to 14 residues. The V gene's germline CDR1 is SGHRS and CDR2 YFSETQ. The CDR3 nucleotides are TGCGCCAGCAGCCCGACAGGGGTAAGGGATGGCTACACCTTC. It translates to CASSPTGVRDGYTF.

The V gene is TRBV5-4, the J gene TRBJ2-1, with 10 bases that match TRBD2. V lost 4 bases, J lost 5 bases, and 15 bases stayed unmatched. CDR1 is SGHNT, CDR2 YYREEE, per germline (reference sequence). The CDR3 length is 18 residues. The CDR3 DNA is TGTGCCAGCAGCCCCCATATTAGAGCGGGAGGGCAGCACAATGAGCAGTTCTTC. Translating it yields CASSPHIRAGGQHNEQFF.

The gene calls are TRBV5-4 and TRBJ1-5; 9 bases map to TRBD1. Germline V gene sequence: CDR1 SGHNT, CDR2 YYREEE (reference sequence). V lost 3 bases and J lost 6; bases outside the gene matches: 7. CDR3 length equals 15 residues. CDR3 in amino acids: CASSSQGADIQPQHF. Here the CDR3 DNA reads TGTGCCAGCAGCTCACAGGGGGCGGATATTCAGCCCCAGCATTTT.

J is TRBJ2-1 and V is TRBV5-1; 8 nucleotides agree with TRBD1. The CDR3 sequence is 14 residues long. Germline assignment: CDR1 SGHRS and CDR2 YFSETQ. The V gene end was trimmed by 0 bases and the J gene end by 6 bases; junction bases not matched to a gene: 2. CDR3 nucleotide sequence: TGCGCCAGCAGCTTGGGACAGGGGATCAATGAGCAGTTCTTC. Its protein product is CASSLGQGINEQFF. Full variable domain (missing parts from reference TRBV5-1 and TRBJ2-1): KAGVTQTPRYLIKTRGQQVTLSCSPISGHRSVSWYQQTPGQGLQFLFEYFSETQRNKGNFPGRFSGRQFSNSRSEMNVSTLELGDSALYLCASSLGQGINEQFFGPGTRLTVL.

Only one count was recorded for this clone. CDR3 sequence reads: CASSYQQQGNTEAFF. For the CDR3, the DNA is TGTGCCAGCAGTTATCAACAACAGGGTAACACTGAAGCTTTCTTT. The rearrangement joins TRBV6-5 to TRBJ1-1, with D perhaps matching TRBD1 (6 bases). This CDR3 region has 15 residues. Between the trimmed V and J ends, which lost 3 bases and 2 bases, there was a span of 13 bases. Germline loops: CDR1 MNHEY, CDR2 SVGAGI.

The rearrangement uses TRBV5-1 and TRBJ2-3; 13 bases map to TRBD2. The V gene's germline CDR1 is SGHRS and CDR2 YFSETQ. This CDR3 region has 17 residues. Losses at the gene ends were 3 bases for V and 4 bases for J; bases not matched to a gene: 8. The DNA of the CDR3 is TGCGCCAGCAGCTACCCCGGGACTAGCGGGATAGCAGATACGCAGTATTTT. This encodes CASSYPGTSGIADTQYF.

V usage is TRBV7-6 and J usage is TRBJ1-4; tentative D call: TRBD1 (5 bases). Germline CDR1 and CDR2: SGHVS and FNYEAQ. The CDR3 has 15 amino acids. V shed 2 bases and J shed 7 bases, with 14 bases lying between them. CDR3 nucleotide sequence: TGTGCCAGCAGCTTAACCCAGGGAATCGGTGAAAAACTGTTTTTT. It codes for CASSLTQGIGEKLFF.